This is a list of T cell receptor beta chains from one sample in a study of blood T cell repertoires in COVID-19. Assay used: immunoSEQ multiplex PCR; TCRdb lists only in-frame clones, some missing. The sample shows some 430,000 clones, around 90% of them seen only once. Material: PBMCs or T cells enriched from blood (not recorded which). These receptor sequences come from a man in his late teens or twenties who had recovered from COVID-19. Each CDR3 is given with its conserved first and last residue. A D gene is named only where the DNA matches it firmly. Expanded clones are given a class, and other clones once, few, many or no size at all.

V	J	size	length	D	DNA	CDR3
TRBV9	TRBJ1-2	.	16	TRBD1	TGTGCCAGCAGCGGTAGACGGACAGGGAATGACTATGGCTACACCTTC	CASSGRRTGNDYGYTF
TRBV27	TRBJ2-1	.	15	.	TGTGCCAGCAGTCCCCGGGACTTAAGTCCCAATGAGCAGTTCTTC	CASSPRDLSPNEQFF
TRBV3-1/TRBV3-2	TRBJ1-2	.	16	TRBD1	TGTGCCAGCAGCCAATTGGCCCGACGGGACAGGGGTGGCTACACCTTC	CASSQLARRDRGGYTF
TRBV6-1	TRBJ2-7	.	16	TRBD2	TGTGCCAGCAGTGAGCCCAGCGGGAGGTTTATCTCGGAGCAGTACTTC	CASSEPSGRFISEQYF
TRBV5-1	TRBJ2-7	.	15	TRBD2	TGCGCCAGCAGCTTGGAAGCGGGGACCTCCTACGAGCAGTACTTC	CASSLEAGTSYEQYF
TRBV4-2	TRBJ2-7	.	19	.	TGTGCCAGCAGCCAAGTGCAGGGAAGGGCGAGCCTACCTTCCTACGAGCAGTACTTC	CASSQVQGRASLPSYEQYF
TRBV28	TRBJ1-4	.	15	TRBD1	TGTGCCAGCAGTCCGGGGGGACAGGGGAATGAAAAACTGTTTTTT	CASSPGGQGNEKLFF
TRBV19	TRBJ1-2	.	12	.	TGTGCCACCGCAGGGTTGGGGTATGGCTACACCTTC	CATAGLGYGYTF
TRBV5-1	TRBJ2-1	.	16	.	TGCGCCAGCAGCCTCTTCGGAGACGGGCGGGGTGACAAGCAGTTCTTC	CASSLFGDGRGDKQFF
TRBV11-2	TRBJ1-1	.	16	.	TGTGCCAGCAGGGATTTCAGGAAAGACATGAACACTGAAGCTTTCTTT	CASRDFRKDMNTEAFF
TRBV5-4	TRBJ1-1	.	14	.	TGTGCCAGCAGCTTCGAAGGGGTGGGCACTGAAGCTTTCTTT	CASSFEGVGTEAFF
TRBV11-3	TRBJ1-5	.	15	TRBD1	TGTGCCAGCAGCTTGAGGACAGGGGACAATCAGCCCCAGCATTTT	CASSLRTGDNQPQHF
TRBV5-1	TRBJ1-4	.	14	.	TGCGCCAGCAGCGAGATGGGGGGGAATGAAAAACTGTTTTTT	CASSEMGGNEKLFF
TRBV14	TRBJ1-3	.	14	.	TGTGCCAGCAGCCAAGAACTATGGGGAAACACCATATATTTT	CASSQELWGNTIYF
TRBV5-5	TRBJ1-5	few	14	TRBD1	TGTGCCAGCAGCCTGCTGGGACAGAGGCAGCCCCAGCATTTT	CASSLLGQRQPQHF
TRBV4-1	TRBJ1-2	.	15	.	TGCGCCAGCAGCCAAGCGATTCCAGGAGGGGATGGCTACACCTTC	CASSQAIPGGDGYTF
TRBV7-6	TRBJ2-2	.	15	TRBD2	TGTGCCAGCAGAGGGACTAGCGGTAACACCGGGGAGCTGTTTTTT	CASRGTSGNTGELFF
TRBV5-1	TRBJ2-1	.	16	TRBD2	TGCGCCAGCAGCTTGGCTCTAGCGGGGGGGTCGCCGGAGCAGTTCTTC	CASSLALAGGSPEQFF
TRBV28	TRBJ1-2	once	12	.	TGTGCCAGCAGTTTCCGGGTCGGGGGCTACACCTTC	CASSFRVGGYTF
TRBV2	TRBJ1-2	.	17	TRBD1	TGTGCCAGCAGTGAGAGGGGGACAGGGGGGACTAACTATGGCTACACCTTC	CASSERGTGGTNYGYTF
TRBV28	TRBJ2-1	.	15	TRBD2	TGTGCCAGCACCACCCATGGGGGAGGGCAGGTGGAGCAGTTCTTC	CASTTHGGGQVEQFF
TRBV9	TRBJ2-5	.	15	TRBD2	TGTGCCAGCAGCGTAGGTAGCGGGGGGTTAGAGACCCAGTACTTC	CASSVGSGGLETQYF
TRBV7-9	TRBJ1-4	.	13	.	TGTGCCAGCAGACAGAGCACTAATGAAAAACTGTTTTTT	CASRQSTNEKLFF
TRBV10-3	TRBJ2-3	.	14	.	TGTGCCACCGCGAGCAGGGGGGCCGCAGATACGCAGTATTTT	CATASRGAADTQYF
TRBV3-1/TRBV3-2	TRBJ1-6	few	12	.	TGTGCCAGCAGCCGCCAACAGGGACCCCTCCACTTT	CASSRQQGPLHF
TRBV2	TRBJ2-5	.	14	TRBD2	TGTGCCAGCAATGGGGGAGGGAGGGTAGGGACCCAGTACTTC	CASNGGGRVGTQYF
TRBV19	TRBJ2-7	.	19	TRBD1	TGTGCCAGTAGTCAGAACCGGGACAGGGGGCTTTTACCTACCTACGAGCAGTACTTC	CASSQNRDRGLLPTYEQYF
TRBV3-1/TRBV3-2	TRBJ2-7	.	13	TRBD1	TGTGCCAGCAGCCACTGGGACAGGGACGAGCAGTACTTC	CASSHWDRDEQYF
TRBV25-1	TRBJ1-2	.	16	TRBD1	TGTGCCAGCAGCTACGGGCAGGACAGGGGGGACTATGGCTACACCTTC	CASSYGQDRGDYGYTF
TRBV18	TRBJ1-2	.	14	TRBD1	TGTGCCAGCTCACCACCGGACAGGACCTATGGCTACACCTTC	CASSPPDRTYGYTF
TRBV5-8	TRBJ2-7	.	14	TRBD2	TGTGCCAGCAGCTCCCCGGGACTAGCCTACGAGCAGTACTTC	CASSSPGLAYEQYF
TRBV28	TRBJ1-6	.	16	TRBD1	TGTGCCAGCAGCTACCGAGGGGACAGGGGTGACTCACCCCTCCACTTT	CASSYRGDRGDSPLHF
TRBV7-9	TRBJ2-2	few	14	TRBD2	TGTGCCAGTATCGGGAGGGCCGACACCGGGGAGCTGTTTTTT	CASIGRADTGELFF
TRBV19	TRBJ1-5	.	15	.	TGTGCCAGTAGTATGGGAGGCGAGGGTCGGCAGCCCCAGCATTTT	CASSMGGEGRQPQHF
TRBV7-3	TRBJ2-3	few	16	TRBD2	TGTGCCAGCAGCTTAACTAGCGGGAGAAGCACAGATACGCAGTATTTT	CASSLTSGRSTDTQYF
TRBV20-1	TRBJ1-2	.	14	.	TGCAGTGCTAGTAAACCGGGGGCTAACTATGGCTACACCTTC	CSASKPGANYGYTF
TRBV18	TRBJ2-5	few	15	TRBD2	TGTGCCAGCTCACTCTCGCGGGGGGACCAAGAGACCCAGTACTTC	CASSLSRGDQETQYF
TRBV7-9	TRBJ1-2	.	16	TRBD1	TGTGCCAGCAGCTTACGTAGACAGGGTGTGGAACGAGGCTACACCTTC	CASSLRRQGVERGYTF
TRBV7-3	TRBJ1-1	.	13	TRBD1	TGTGCCAGCAGCTTAGATGGGACAGGAGAAGCTTTCTTT	CASSLDGTGEAFF
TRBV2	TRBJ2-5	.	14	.	TGTGCCAGCAGTAGTCGAGGGATCCAAGAGACCCAGTACTTC	CASSSRGIQETQYF
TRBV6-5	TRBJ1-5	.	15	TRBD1	TGTGCCAGCACGCCCGGGACAGGTTGGGATCAGCCCCAGCATTTT	CASTPGTGWDQPQHF
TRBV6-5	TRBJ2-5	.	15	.	TGTGCCAGCAGTTACAGCATGGCGACAACAGAGACCCAGTACTTC	CASSYSMATTETQYF
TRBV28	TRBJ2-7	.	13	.	TGTGCCAGCAAGGAAGGAGCCAGCGCCGAGCAGTACTTC	CASKEGASAEQYF
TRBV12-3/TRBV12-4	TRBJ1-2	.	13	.	TGTGCCAGCAGTTCTTCTCTCTCGTATGGCTACACCTTC	CASSSSLSYGYTF
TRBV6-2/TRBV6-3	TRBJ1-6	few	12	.	TGTGCCAGCAGTTCAGGGGTTTCACCCCTCCACTTT	CASSSGVSPLHF
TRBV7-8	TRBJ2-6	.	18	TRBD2	TGTGCCAGCAGCCAGGGACTAGCGGGAGGGGTCTTCGCCAACGTCCTGACTTTC	CASSQGLAGGVFANVLTF